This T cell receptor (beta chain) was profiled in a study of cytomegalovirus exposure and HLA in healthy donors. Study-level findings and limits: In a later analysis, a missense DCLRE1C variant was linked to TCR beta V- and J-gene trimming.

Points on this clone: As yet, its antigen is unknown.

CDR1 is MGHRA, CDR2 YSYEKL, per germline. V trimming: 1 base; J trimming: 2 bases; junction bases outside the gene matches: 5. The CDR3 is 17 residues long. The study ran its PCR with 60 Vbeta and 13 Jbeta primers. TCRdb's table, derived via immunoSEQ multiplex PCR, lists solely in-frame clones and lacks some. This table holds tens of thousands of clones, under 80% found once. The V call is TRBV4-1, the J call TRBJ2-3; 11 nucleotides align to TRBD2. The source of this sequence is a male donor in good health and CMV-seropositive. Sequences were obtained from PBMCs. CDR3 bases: TGCGCCAGCAGCCAAGTCGCTAGCGGGGGGACCACAGATACGCAGTATTTT. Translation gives CASSQVASGGTTDTQYF.